Shown below are 30 T cell receptor beta chains from a single sample sequenced in a study of CD8 T cells in Susac syndrome. Reverse transcription used roughly 0.45 to 1 ug RNA and random hexamers. MiXCR was run by TCRdb on the immunoSEQ multiplex PCR reads, yielding one entry per CDR3 protein. The profile covers roughly 200,000 distinct CDR3 sequences, with roughly 94% appearing a single time and roughly 0.1% taken by the ten largest. Sequences were obtained from CD4+ T cells from PBMCs. Source of these receptors: a human donor in good health.

V gene TRBV2 combines with J gene TRBJ2-1, with 8 nucleotides matching TRBD2. Germline CDR1 is SNHLY and CDR2 is FYNNEI. The CDR3 is 15 residues long. The V segment lost 4 bases and the J segment 5 bases; nucleotides outside the gene matches: 7. This chain's CDR3 is CASSASGLVNNEQFF. CDR3 coding DNA: TGTGCCAGCAGTGCCTCGGGACTAGTGAACAATGAGCAGTTCTTC.

The DNA of the CDR3 is TGTGCCATCAGTGAGTCGACGCTTGATGAGCAGTTCTTC. As protein: CAISESTLDEQFF. The V call is TRBV10-3, the J call TRBJ2-1; D call uncertain. The CDR3 consists of 13 residues. Germline V lookup: CDR1 ENHRY, CDR2 SYGVKD. Trimming shortened V by 0 bases and J by 8 bases, and 8 bases separated the two germline ends.

The chain employs TRBV3-1 and TRBJ2-1; D is ambiguous. With 1 base removed from V and 8 bases from J, the gap between germline ends came to 6 bases. This CDR3 region has 12 residues. Per the germline V gene, CDR1 is LGHDT and CDR2 is YNNKEL (reference sequence). CDR3 sequence: CASSQVGHEQFF. The CDR3 region has the DNA TGTGCCAGCAGCCAAGTGGGCCATGAGCAGTTCTTC.

The chain links TRBV3-1 to TRBJ2-7, with D perhaps matching TRBD2 (7 bases). Trimming shortened V by 0 bases and J by 7 bases, and 10 bases separated the two germline ends. This CDR3 spans 13 amino acids. Germline V lookup: CDR1 LGHDT, CDR2 YNNKEL (reference sequence). The CDR3, as DNA: TGTGCCAGCAGCCAAGAGGGAGGGGGAGAGCAGTACGTC. Translated, it gives CASSQEGGGEQYV.

The rearrangement links TRBV2 to TRBJ2-3; D unresolved. The germline V and J ends were trimmed by 7 bases and 7 bases, with 21 bases remaining between them. CDR1 and CDR2 (germline): SNHLY, FYNNEI. The CDR3 is made up of 15 amino acids. The CDR3 protein is CASTVLQSDVNTQYF. The CDR3 nucleotides read TGTGCCAGCACGGTACTCCAAAGTGATGTGAATACGCAGTATTTT.

CDR3 in amino acids: CASSAFRGEQYV. In DNA form, the CDR3 reads TGTGCCAGCAGCGCCTTTAGGGGGGAGCAGTACGTC. The V and J genes are TRBV7-9 and TRBJ2-7, with D perhaps TRBD1 (6 bases). Germline values: CDR1 SEHNR, CDR2 FQNEAQ (reference sequence). Trimming cost V 5 bases and J 7 bases, with 12 bases left between them. This CDR3 has 12 residues.

The chain employs TRBV11-2 and TRBJ2-7, with 10 nucleotides matching TRBD1. The germline gives CDR1 SGHAT, CDR2 FQNNGV. The CDR3 runs to 15 residues. The V gene end was trimmed by 5 bases and the J gene end by 3 bases; junction bases not matched to a gene: 7. The CDR3 nucleotides are TGTGCCAGCAGCCCAACGGGACAGGGGTTCTACGAGCAGTACTTC. Amino acids: CASSPTGQGFYEQYF.

The chain links TRBV3-1 to TRBJ2-3; TRBD1 agrees at 8 bases. Germline CDR1 is LGHDT and CDR2 is YNNKEL (reference sequence). This CDR3 is built from 14 residues. J was trimmed by 3 bases and V by 7 bases; bases with no gene match: 6. The CDR3 loop reads CASNPRDRTDTQYF. As DNA, the CDR3 is TGTGCCAGCAACCCCCGGGACAGGACAGATACGCAGTATTTT.

The V call is TRBV20-1, the J call TRBJ2-2; the D is unclear. CDR3 size: 13 residues. The germline V gene encodes CDR1 DFQATT and CDR2 SNEGSKA (reference sequence). The germline V and J ends were trimmed by 3 bases and 5 bases, with 10 bases remaining between them. The CDR3 DNA reads TGCAGTGCTAGTTCGGGTGTTACCGGGGAGCTGTTTTTT. This translates into CSASSGVTGELFF.

The V call is TRBV30, the J call TRBJ2-5; 7 bases agree with TRBD1. CDR3 length equals 12 residues. Germline values: CDR1 GTSNPN, CDR2 SVGIG (reference sequence). V lost 7 bases, J lost 1 base, and 3 bases stayed unmatched. DNA of the CDR3: TGTGCCTTGGGACAGCTCCAAGAGACCCAGTACTTC. Amino acids: CALGQLQETQYF.

The chain employs TRBV5-4 and TRBJ1-2; D uncertain. V gave up 0 bases and J gave up 0 bases, with 9 bases separating them. Germline V gene sequence: CDR1 SGHNT, CDR2 YYREEE (reference sequence). CDR3 length: 15 residues. CDR3: CASSLARATNYGYTF. The CDR3 coding sequence is TGTGCCAGCAGCTTGGCCCGGGCCACTAACTATGGCTACACCTTC.

The chain recombines TRBV3-1 with TRBJ2-7; tentative D call: TRBD2 (5 bases). The CDR3 is 14 residues long. Trimming removed 1 base from V and 3 bases from J, with 10 bases in between. Germline CDR1 is LGHDT and CDR2 is YNNKEL (reference sequence). The CDR3 protein is CASSQVPRGYEQYF. The DNA of the CDR3 is TGTGCCAGCAGCCAAGTCCCACGGGGCTACGAGCAGTACTTC.

This clonotype was recorded only once. This chain joins TRBV20-1 and TRBJ1-5; TRBD1 might be the D (6 bases). CDR3 length equals 14 residues. V lost 6 bases, J lost 4 bases, and 16 bases lay in between. Germline V gene lookup returns CDR1 DFQATT and CDR2 SNEGSKA (reference sequence). DNA for the CDR3: TGCAGTGCAAAACAGGGAACGGGGAATCAGCCCCAGCATTTT. Its protein is CSAKQGTGNQPQHF.

The chain carries TRBV6-6 and TRBJ2-1, with D maybe TRBD2 (6 bases). CDR3 size: 15 residues. Deletions cut 2 bases from V and 9 bases from J, with 17 bases between. Germline CDR1 and CDR2: MNHNY and SVGAGI (reference sequence). CDR3 sequence (DNA): TGTGCCAGCAGTTACGGCGGGATCTACTCTACTGAGCAGTTCTTC. Translating it yields CASSYGGIYSTEQFF.

The chain combines TRBV24-1 with TRBJ2-7; D perhaps matches TRBD1 (5 bases). CDR3 length equals 14 residues. With 3 bases removed from V and 3 bases from J, the gap between germline ends came to 11 bases. Germline V lookup: CDR1 KGHDR, CDR2 SFDVKD. The CDR3 DNA reads as TGTGCCACCAGTGATAAGGGGATCCACTACGAGCAGTACTTC. Its translation is CATSDKGIHYEQYF.

DNA of the CDR3: TGCAGCGTTGTATGGGGTAAATTCGGTGGCTACACCTTC. Its protein product is CSVVWGKFGGYTF. The chain is built from TRBV29-1 and TRBJ1-2; D is ambiguous. This CDR3 has 13 amino acids. The V end was cut by 4 bases, the J end by 7 bases, with 16 bases between. From germline, CDR1 is SQVTM and CDR2 ANQGSEA.

The rearrangement joins TRBV2 to TRBJ1-2, with 8 bases identical to TRBD1. V lost 6 bases, J lost 6 bases, and 6 bases stayed unmatched. Germline V gene lookup returns CDR1 SNHLY and CDR2 FYNNEI. The CDR3 spans 13 residues. CDR3 nucleotide sequence: TGTGCCAGCAGACAGGGGGAGTTGGATGGCTACACCTTC. It codes for CASRQGELDGYTF.

The V gene is TRBV2, the J gene TRBJ1-4, with a weak D call TRBD1 (6 bases). Germline-derived CDR1 and CDR2 are SNHLY and FYNNEI. The V gene lost 7 bases and the J gene lost 5 bases, with 8 bases spanning the gap. The CDR3 has 12 amino acids. The CDR3 sequence: CASKQGNEKLFF. DNA of the CDR3: TGTGCCAGCAAACAGGGAAATGAAAAACTGTTTTTT.

The chain's CDR3 is CSVVGPGMVGTEAFF. Written as DNA, the CDR3 is TGCAGCGTTGTGGGCCCGGGGATGGTCGGGACTGAAGCTTTCTTT. The rearrangement joins TRBV29-1 to TRBJ1-1, with D unclear. V was cut by 4 bases and J by 5 bases, with 20 bases left in between. Germline values: CDR1 SQVTM, CDR2 ANQGSEA. The CDR3 has 15 residues.

This chain joins TRBV29-1 and TRBJ2-1; D is possibly TRBD1 (6 bases). V was pared by 2 bases and J by 9 bases, with 14 bases between. Germline V gives CDR1 SQVTM, CDR2 ANQGSEA. The CDR3 is 13 residues long. The CDR3 spells CSVERGWQAEQFF. DNA of the CDR3: TGCAGCGTTGAAAGGGGGTGGCAGGCTGAGCAGTTCTTC.

This chain joins TRBV15 and TRBJ2-1; 14 nucleotides align to TRBD2. The CDR3 runs to 15 residues. CDR1 is LNHNV, CDR2 YYDKDF, per germline (reference sequence). Germline trimming cut 5 bases from V and 7 bases from J; bases unmatched to any gene: 4. The CDR3, as DNA: TGTGCCACCAGCCCCGGGACTAGCGGGGGAAATGAGCAGTTCTTC. This encodes CATSPGTSGGNEQFF.

The V and J genes are TRBV4-3 and TRBJ2-5, with TRBD2 matching over 10 bases. The CDR3 extends over 15 amino acids. V lost 9 bases and J lost 5; bases outside the gene matches: 12. In germline, CDR1 is LGHNA, CDR2 YSLEER. The CDR3 coding sequence is TGCGCCAGTACCCTGACTAGCGGGTTGGGGGAGACCCAGTACTTC. Translation gives CASTLTSGLGETQYF.

The chain joins TRBV29-1 to TRBJ2-1; TRBD1 matches 10 bases. Looked up from germline, CDR1 is SQVTM and CDR2 is ANQGSEA. The V segment lost 7 bases and the J segment 9 bases; nucleotides outside the gene matches: 3. This CDR3 has 11 amino acids. The CDR3 region has the DNA TGCAGCGGACAGGGGGCGCGTGAGCAGTTCTTC. This translates into CSGQGAREQFF.

V and J are TRBV5-1 and TRBJ2-1, with 12 nucleotides matching TRBD2. Germline CDR1 SGHRS, CDR2 YFSETQ. The CDR3 has 16 amino acids. Trimming at V came to 0 bases and at J to 9 bases, leaving 7 bases not matched to a gene. In DNA form, the CDR3 reads TGCGCCAGCAGCTTGGACACTAGCGGGAGGTTAAGTGAGCAGTTCTTC. It translates to CASSLDTSGRLSEQFF. Looking up the rest from reference TRBV5-1 and TRBJ2-1 gives the full variable domain: KAGVTQTPRYLIKTRGQQVTLSCSPISGHRSVSWYQQTPGQGLQFLFEYFSETQRNKGNFPGRFSGRQFSNSRSEMNVSTLELGDSALYLCASSLDTSGRLSEQFFGPGTRLTVL.

CDR3 residues: CSARGTSNQPQHF. As DNA, the CDR3 is TGCAGTGCTAGAGGCACTAGCAATCAGCCCCAGCATTTT. This chain links TRBV20-1 with TRBJ1-5, with unresolved D. V was trimmed by 1 base and J by 0 bases, leaving 4 bases between them. This CDR3 contains 13 residues. Germline CDR1 DFQATT, CDR2 SNEGSKA (reference sequence).

The CDR3 loop is CSARDVDTQYF. The CDR3 DNA reads as TGCAGTGCTAGAGATGTTGATACCCAGTACTTC. The chain links TRBV20-1 to TRBJ2-5; D ambiguous. Trimming removed 0 bases at V and 8 bases at J, with 7 bases between. This CDR3 contains 11 residues. Germline CDR1 is DFQATT and CDR2 is SNEGSKA (reference sequence).

The V call is TRBV29-1, the J call TRBJ2-2, with D possibly matching TRBD1 (5 bases). CDR1 and CDR2 (germline): SQVTM, ANQGSEA. The CDR3 extends over 11 amino acids. V lost 5 bases and J lost 6, with 7 bases in between. CDR3 sequence reads: CSVLGAGELFF. As DNA, the CDR3 is TGCAGCGTTCTAGGGGCCGGGGAGCTGTTTTTT.

This clonotype was detected only once. Written as DNA, the CDR3 is TGCGCCAGCAGCTTGGACAGGACCTCCTCCTACGAGCAGTACTTC. Translated: CASSLDRTSSYEQYF. The chain couples TRBV5-1 to TRBJ2-7; maybe TRBD1 (5 bases). The CDR3 loop spans 15 amino acids. Trimming removed 0 bases from V and 0 bases from J, with 10 bases in between. From germline, CDR1 is SGHRS and CDR2 YFSETQ.

The chain joins TRBV6-5 to TRBJ1-2; D ambiguous. Germline V CDR1 and CDR2: MNHEY, SVGAGI. CDR3 length: 13 amino acids. Trimming took off 0 bases at V and 9 bases at J, with 11 bases between the two ends. CDR3 in amino acids: CASSYSIDTSYTF. The CDR3 DNA is TGTGCCAGCAGTTACTCGATAGACACGAGCTACACCTTC.

This chain uses TRBV20-1 with TRBJ2-5, with 7 bases that match TRBD2. CDR3 length: 13 residues. Germline V lookup: CDR1 DFQATT, CDR2 SNEGSKA (reference sequence). The trim removed 0 bases at V and 4 bases at J, leaving 2 bases unmatched. The CDR3, as DNA: TGCAGTGCTAGAGATCCGGGAGGAGAGACCCAGTACTTC. This codes for CSARDPGGETQYF.